This note documents a single T cell receptor beta chain sequence. The protocol was immunoSEQ multiplex PCR, while the TCRdb copy is restricted to in-frame clones and leaves out a portion. The table lists 2,100,000 or so clones, approximately 94% of them singletons. The data were taken from a study of shared clonotypes between healthy human individuals. Study-level background: CD4 naive and CD4 memory each took three plates per donor, while CD8 naive took two and CD8 memory one.

The TCR comes from a young man in good health. Sample: naive CD4+ T cells sorted from blood. Subset described: CD45RA+ positively selected.

CDR3 loop: CASSYTPGARETQYF. In DNA, the CDR3 is TGTGCCAGCAGTTACACGCCAGGGGCAAGAGAGACCCAGTACTTC. The chain has TRBV6-5 and TRBJ2-5; tentative D call: TRBD1 (6 bases). This CDR3 comprises 15 residues. V was cut by 2 bases and J by 4 bases, with 14 bases left in between. Looked up from germline, CDR1 is MNHEY and CDR2 is SVGAGI.